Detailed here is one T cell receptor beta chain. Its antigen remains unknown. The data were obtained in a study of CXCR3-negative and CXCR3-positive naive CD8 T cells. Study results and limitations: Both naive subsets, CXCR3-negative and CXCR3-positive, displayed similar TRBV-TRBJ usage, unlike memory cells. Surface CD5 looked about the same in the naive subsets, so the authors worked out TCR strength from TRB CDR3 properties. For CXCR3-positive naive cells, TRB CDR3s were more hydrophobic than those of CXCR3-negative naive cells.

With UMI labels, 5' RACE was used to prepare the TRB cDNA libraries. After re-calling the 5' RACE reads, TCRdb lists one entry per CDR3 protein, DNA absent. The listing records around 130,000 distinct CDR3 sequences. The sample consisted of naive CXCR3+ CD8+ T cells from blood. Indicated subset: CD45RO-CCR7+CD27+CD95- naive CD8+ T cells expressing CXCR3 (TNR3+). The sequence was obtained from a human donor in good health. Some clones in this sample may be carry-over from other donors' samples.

The CDR3 reads CASSAGLAPGELFF. The V gene is TRBV7-6, the J gene TRBJ2-2; with no DNA, the TCRdb D assignment of TRBD2 cannot be verified. The CDR3 is 14 residues long. Germline V gene sequence: CDR1 SGHVS, CDR2 FNYEAQ.